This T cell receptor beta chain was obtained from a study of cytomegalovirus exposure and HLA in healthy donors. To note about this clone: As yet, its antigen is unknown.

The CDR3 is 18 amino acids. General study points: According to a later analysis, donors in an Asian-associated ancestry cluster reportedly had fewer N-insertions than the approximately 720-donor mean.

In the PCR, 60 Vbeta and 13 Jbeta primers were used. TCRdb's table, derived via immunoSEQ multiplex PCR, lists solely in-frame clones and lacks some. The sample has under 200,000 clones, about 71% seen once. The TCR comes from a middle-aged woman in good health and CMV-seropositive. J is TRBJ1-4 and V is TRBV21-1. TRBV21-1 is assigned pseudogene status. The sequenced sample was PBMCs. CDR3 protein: CASSPRGEGGVTNEKLFF. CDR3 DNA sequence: TGTGCCAGCAGCCCCCGGGGAGAAGGAGGTGTGACTAATGAAAAACTGTTTTTT.